This T cell receptor (beta chain) derives from a study of CD8 T cells in Susac syndrome. Study-level findings and limits: It was acknowledged by the study that relatively few individuals were included in its TCR sequencing and HLA analysis.

V lost 1 base, J lost 1 base, and 5 bases stayed unmatched. The CDR3 has 17 amino acids. Germline V CDR1 and CDR2: SEHNR, FQNEAQ (reference sequence). Notes on this clonotype: Its antigen is currently unknown.

Reverse transcription of about 0.45 to 1 ug RNA was carried out with random hexamers. The immunoSEQ assay covered 54 Vbeta and 13 Jbeta segments for CDR3. TCRdb recomputed calls from the immunoSEQ multiplex PCR reads with MiXCR, one row per CDR3 protein. The profile shows just under 150,000 distinct CDR3 sequences, roughly 94% of them singletons. High-throughput TCR beta sequencing covered peripheral CD8+ and CD4+ T cells. TEMRA cells were FACS-enriched and CD8+ and CD4+ T cells negatively isolated. The chain employs TRBV7-9 and TRBJ2-3, with 10 bases matching TRBD2. The sequence was collected from a human donor in good health. The sequencing sample was made of CD4+ T cells from PBMCs. The CDR3 DNA reads TGTGCCAGCAGCTTAGAGGGACTAGCGTTTCGCACAGATACGCAGTATTTT. Translated, it gives CASSLEGLAFRTDTQYF.